This TCR beta chain is drawn from a study of shared clonotypes between healthy human individuals. Whole-study results and caveats: Generally, estimated richness proved larger in naive subsets than it did in memory subsets. Only a few donors were included, so the genetic and exposure-history diversity represented was limited.

Samples underwent the assay at deep level. Per the authors' pipeline: ImmunoSEQ junction-only sequences lacked quality scores, so their filtering differed. TCRdb keeps only in-frame clones here, not all; method: immunoSEQ multiplex PCR. Clone size and the V and J calls come from that table; the DNA yielded D and trimming. The sample includes fewer than 2.5 million clones, approximately 93% of them seen just once. Comments on this clone: The antigen is not known.

CDR1 and CDR2 (germline): MNHNS, SASEGT. This CDR3 is built from 14 residues. Trimming left V 2 bases short and J 2 bases short, with 9 bases between. The sequenced material came from naive CD4+ T cells from PBMCs. The subset is: CD45RA+ positively selected. This sequence joins TRBV6-1 and TRBJ2-5; D possibly corresponds to TRBD2 (5 bases). The sequence was collected from a man aged 18 to 30 in good health. Some clones in this sample may be carry-over from other donors' samples. CDR3 protein: CASSEPGLQETQYF. The CDR3 DNA is TGTGCCAGCAGTGAACCGGGGTTGCAAGAGACCCAGTACTTC.